The 6 T cell receptor beta chains below were found in one sample sequenced in a study of blood T cells in healthy people across ages. It was with a sample-barcoded 5' primer and a J-beta primer mix that a second PCR of roughly 7 to 11 cycles was run. TCRdb called the 5' RACE reads again in MiXCR, with one record for every CDR3 protein. The data hold about 570,000 distinct CDR3 sequences, with about 25% observed a single time. The sequencing sample was made of blood. These receptors were obtained from a woman in her 70s in good health.

This clonotype was counted a few times. The chain links TRBV7-2 to TRBJ2-1; 12 positions agree with TRBD2. The J segment lost 4 bases and the V segment lost 5 bases, leaving 12 bases of the junction unmatched. Germline CDR1 is SGHTA and CDR2 is FQGNSA. The CDR3 covers 18 residues. DNA of the CDR3: TGTGCCAGCAGCCCACGGCTAGCGGGGGGGCCGTTATACAATGAGCAGTTCTTC. Translated, it gives CASSPRLAGGPLYNEQFF.

This clonotype was seen a few times. It may be a read error: a sequence one base away is much more abundant. The chain recombines TRBV3-1 with TRBJ2-5; possible D gene TRBD1, 7 bases. The CDR3 totals 12 residues. In germline, CDR1 is LGHDT, CDR2 YNNKEL (reference sequence). The ends were cut back, 4 bases at V and 13 bases at J, with 16 bases in the middle. CDR3 DNA: TGTGCCAGCAGCCGAGGAGGGGGCGAGCGGTACTTC. Protein product: CASSRGGGERYF.

V gene TRBV6-5 combines with J gene TRBJ2-3; unclear D gene. CDR1 is MNHEY, CDR2 SVGAGI, per germline. This CDR3 contains 16 residues. V shed 4 bases and J shed 1 base, with 15 bases lying between them. DNA for the CDR3: TGTGCCAGCAGTTCGGGCCTCCAGGCCCGCACAGATACGCAGTATTTT. Translating it yields CASSSGLQARTDTQYF.

The chain joins TRBV6-2 or TRBV6-3 to TRBJ2-7; D gene ambiguous. In germline, CDR1 is MNHEY, CDR2 SVGEGT. Trimming removed 2 bases at V and 0 bases at J, with 14 bases between. This CDR3 comprises 16 residues. The CDR3 region is CASSYPSDGYSYEQYF. CDR3 bases: TGTGCCAGCAGTTACCCCTCCGACGGATACTCCTACGAGCAGTACTTC.

This rearrangement joins TRBV7-3 to TRBJ1-1, with a tentative D call TRBD1 (5 bases). The V gene lost 3 bases and the J gene lost 5 bases, with 16 bases spanning the gap. The V gene's germline CDR1 is SGHTA and CDR2 FQGTGA. CDR3 length: 15 residues. The CDR3 nucleotides read TGTGCCAGCAGCTTCCGGTGGGGACCTCCTACTGAAGCTTTCTTT. Protein product: CASSFRWGPPTEAFF.

This clonotype was counted only a few times. The V gene is TRBV5-6, the J gene TRBJ1-4, with 7 bases fitting TRBD1. Germline assignment: CDR1 SGHDT and CDR2 YYEEEE. The CDR3 covers 16 residues. Unmatched junction bases numbered 9, after V lost 2 bases and J lost 5 bases. The CDR3 loop is CASSFLVAGGNEKLFF. The CDR3 DNA reads as TGTGCCAGCAGCTTTTTGGTCGCAGGGGGAAATGAAAAACTGTTTTTT.